One sample yielded the 32 T cell receptor beta chains listed below, sequenced in a study of blood T cells in healthy people across ages. A second roughly 6 to 11 cycle PCR used barcoded and J-beta primers. Using its own MiXCR run on the 5' RACE reads, TCRdb lists one record per CDR3 protein. The profile shows approximately 850,000 distinct CDR3 sequences, approximately 48% of them singletons. Sequencing input: blood. The origin of the receptors is a man aged 55 to 70 in good health.

The J gene is TRBJ2-3, the V gene TRBV24-1; D unresolved. The CDR3 contains 15 residues. Germline loops: CDR1 KGHDR, CDR2 SFDVKD. Deletions cut 4 bases from V and 3 bases from J, with 13 bases between. The CDR3, as DNA: TGTGCCACCAGTGACCCCAGTTCCCCGACAGATACGCAGTATTTT. Translation gives CATSDPSSPTDTQYF.

In this sample, this clonotype turned up a few times. The chain couples TRBV7-2 to TRBJ2-7, with D possibly TRBD2 on 7 matching bases. Trimming left V 2 bases short and J 3 bases short, with 20 bases between. The CDR3 is made up of 17 amino acids. Germline V gene data show CDR1 as SGHTA and CDR2 as FQGNSA. The CDR3 region has the DNA TGTGCCAGCAGCTTAATGATTGGGGGGGGGCTTCGCTACGAGCAGTACTTC. Protein: CASSLMIGGGLRYEQYF.

This clonotype was observed a handful of times. The chain links TRBV5-1 to TRBJ2-7; weak D call: TRBD2 (5 bases). Germline CDR1 SGHRS, CDR2 YFSETQ. The CDR3 has 16 residues. V lost 0 bases and J 4 bases, leaving 17 bases between the germline ends. The CDR3 sequence: CASSLASPNRGYEQYF. As DNA, the CDR3 is TGCGCCAGCAGCTTGGCCTCCCCTAACCGGGGATACGAGCAGTACTTC.

This clonotype was observed a few times. The V and J genes are TRBV12-3 or TRBV12-4 and TRBJ2-1; D may be TRBD2 (6 bases). Trimming stripped 6 bases from V and 1 base from J, with 16 bases between. The CDR3 spans 16 residues. CDR3: CASSIPRGYSYNEQFF. The CDR3 DNA follows: TGTGCCAGCAGCATACCCCGGGGGTATTCCTACAATGAGCAGTTCTTC.

This clonotype was picked up a small number of times. The chain carries TRBV6-5 and TRBJ2-1; either TRBD1 or TRBD2 may supply D (5 bases each). CDR3 length equals 13 residues. Germline V gene lookup returns CDR1 MNHEY and CDR2 SVGAGI. Trimming removed 6 bases at V and 7 bases at J, with 13 bases between. The CDR3 loop reads CASSSGTKNEQFF. The CDR3 DNA reads as TGTGCCAGCAGCTCCGGGACCAAAAATGAGCAGTTCTTC.

The chain links TRBV18 to TRBJ2-1, with a tentative D call TRBD2 (5 bases). The CDR3 covers 12 residues. Trimming stripped 3 bases from V and 9 bases from J, with 9 bases between. Germline values: CDR1 KGHSH, CDR2 LQKENI. DNA for the CDR3: TGTGCCAGCTCACCGGACTTCTTTGAGCAGTTCTTC. The encoded protein is CASSPDFFEQFF. The full variable domain, its missing parts supplied by reference TRBV18 and TRBJ2-1, is NAGVMQNPRHLVRRRGQEARLRCSPMKGHSHVYWYRQLPEEGLKFMVYLQKENIIDESGMPKERFSAEFPKEGPSILRIQQVVRGDSAAYFCASSPDFFEQFFGPGTRLTVL.

V is TRBV9 and J is TRBJ1-2, with 7 bases identical to TRBD1. The CDR3 runs to 15 residues. CDR1 is SGDLS and CDR2 is YYNGEE in the germline V gene. The V segment lost 4 bases and the J segment 4 bases; nucleotides outside the gene matches: 10. CDR3 amino acids: CASSLRRGQPYGYTF. CDR3 coding DNA: TGTGCCAGCAGCCTCAGGAGGGGACAGCCCTATGGCTACACCTTC.

The rearrangement joins TRBV6-1 to TRBJ2-1; D gene uncertain. This CDR3 spans 15 amino acids. Trimming took off 2 bases at V and 0 bases at J, with 8 bases between the two ends. The V gene's germline CDR1 is MNHNS and CDR2 SASEGT. This CDR3 is CASSEQKSSYNEQFF. CDR3 DNA sequence: TGTGCCAGCAGTGAACAGAAGAGCTCCTACAATGAGCAGTTCTTC.

V usage is TRBV20-1 and J usage is TRBJ1-1, with D possibly matching TRBD1 (6 bases). CDR3 length: 15 amino acids. Trimming cost V 3 bases and J 1 base, with 15 bases left between them. CDR1 and CDR2 (germline): DFQATT, SNEGSKA (reference sequence). Here the CDR3 DNA reads TGCAGTGCTAGCAGACCTACAGGGAGGAACACTGAAGCTTTCTTT. Translating it yields CSASRPTGRNTEAFF.

This clonotype was seen at least ten times. This rearrangement joins TRBV10-3 to TRBJ2-5; weak D call: TRBD2 (6 bases). Germline V gene data show CDR1 as ENHRY and CDR2 as SYGVKD. This CDR3 region has 15 residues. V was cut by 0 bases and J by 4 bases, with 12 bases left in between. The CDR3 sequence is CAISESGGLGETQYF. Here the CDR3 DNA reads TGTGCCATCAGTGAGTCCGGGGGTCTTGGAGAGACCCAGTACTTC.

J is TRBJ2-7 and V is TRBV18; 14 bases fit TRBD2. Trimming at V came to 6 bases and at J to 0 bases, leaving 10 bases not matched to a gene. CDR3 size: 18 residues. Per germline, CDR1 KGHSH and CDR2 LQKENI. CDR3 sequence (DNA): TGTGCCAGCTCCCGTGGACTAGCGGGGGGTTACTTCTCCTACGAGCAGTACTTC. Translating gives CASSRGLAGGYFSYEQYF.

Note on this clonotype: Given a much more abundant clone one base away, this may be a read error. The J gene is TRBJ2-5, the V gene TRBV29-1, with 16 bases matching TRBD2. The CDR3 has 13 residues. The junction had 6 bases not matched to a gene; V was cut back by 6 bases and J by 11 bases. Germline assignment: CDR1 SQVTM and CDR2 ANQGSEA. The CDR3 sequence: CSVGTSGGDEQYF. In DNA form, the CDR3 reads TGCAGCGTCGGGACTAGCGGGGGGGATGAGCAGTACTTC.

The rearrangement links TRBV20-1 to TRBJ1-2; no reliable D call. Trimming left V 0 bases short and J 8 bases short, with 19 bases between. The CDR3 runs to 15 residues. Germline V CDR1 and CDR2: DFQATT, SNEGSKA (reference sequence). The DNA of the CDR3 is TGCAGTGCTAGAGATAGTAACCGGGATCTGCGGGGCTACACCTTC. Translated, it gives CSARDSNRDLRGYTF.

This rearrangement joins TRBV6-5 to TRBJ2-1; 8 bases are shared with TRBD1. Germline loops: CDR1 MNHEY, CDR2 SVGAGI. Trimming cost V 6 bases and J 9 bases; bases outside gene matches: 4. CDR3 size: 12 residues. DNA for the CDR3: TGTGCCAGCAGGGACAGGGATCGTGAGCAGTTCTTC. This translates into CASRDRDREQFF.

The chain has TRBV4-3 and TRBJ1-5, with 7 bases lining up with TRBD1. This CDR3 contains 15 residues. The ends lost 0 bases at V and 7 bases at J; junction bases unmatched: 6. Germline CDR1 is LGHNA and CDR2 is YSLEER. CDR3 loop: CASSQDRQGLQPQHF. CDR3 DNA sequence: TGCGCCAGCAGCCAAGATAGACAGGGATTGCAGCCCCAGCATTTT.

This chain joins TRBV12-3 or TRBV12-4 and TRBJ1-4, with D maybe TRBD1 (6 bases). The CDR3 covers 14 residues. Trimming pared 3 bases from V and 8 bases from J, leaving 13 bases between. The CDR3 region is CASSFGGPGEKLFF. CDR3 DNA: TGTGCCAGCAGTTTTGGGGGCCCTGGGGAAAAACTGTTTTTT.

This clonotype was found a few times. The chain is built from TRBV9 and TRBJ1-6; TRBD1 agrees at 7 bases. Germline V lookup: CDR1 SGDLS, CDR2 YYNGEE. The J segment lost 9 bases and the V segment lost 3 bases, leaving 6 bases of the junction unmatched. CDR3 length: 14 amino acids. The CDR3 protein is CASSARQGTSPLHF. The CDR3 DNA sequence: TGTGCCAGCAGCGCCAGACAGGGTACTTCACCCCTCCACTTT.

The J gene is TRBJ1-4, the V gene TRBV7-2; 8 bases map to TRBD1. The CDR3 has 15 amino acids. Trimming cost V 5 bases and J 3 bases; bases outside gene matches: 5. Germline assignment: CDR1 SGHTA and CDR2 FQGNSA. The CDR3 sequence is CASSPPGGPNEKLFF. In nucleotides, the CDR3 is TGTGCCAGCAGCCCTCCAGGGGGCCCTAATGAAAAACTGTTTTTT.

The chain employs TRBV20-1 and TRBJ2-1; possible D gene TRBD1, 5 bases. The V end lost 0 bases, the J end lost 12 bases, and 18 bases lay between the germline ends. This CDR3 is 14 amino acids long. Germline CDR1 reads DFQATT; CDR2 reads SNEGSKA (reference sequence). CDR3 DNA sequence: TGCAGTGCTAGAGATCGAGGATGGGGCTCGGCGCAGTTCTTC. Its protein product is CSARDRGWGSAQFF.

This clonotype was seen only a few times. Here the CDR3 reads CASSAGTSGGENEQFF. Here the CDR3 DNA reads TGCGCCAGCAGCGCCGGGACTAGCGGGGGGGAGAATGAGCAGTTCTTC. The V call is TRBV5-1, the J call TRBJ2-1; TRBD2 agrees at 16 bases. Trimming cost V 4 bases and J 7 bases; bases outside gene matches: 5. Germline CDR1 is SGHRS and CDR2 is YFSETQ. The CDR3 sequence is 16 residues long. The full variable domain, rest sourced from reference TRBV5-1 and TRBJ2-1, is KAGVTQTPRYLIKTRGQQVTLSCSPISGHRSVSWYQQTPGQGLQFLFEYFSETQRNKGNFPGRFSGRQFSNSRSEMNVSTLELGDSALYLCASSAGTSGGENEQFFGPGTRLTVL.

In its sample, this clonotype was seen a few times. The rearrangement links TRBV6-1 to TRBJ2-7; no firm D call. Germline V gene sequence: CDR1 MNHNS, CDR2 SASEGT. Trimming pared 2 bases from V and 5 bases from J, leaving 16 bases between. The length of the CDR3 is 15 residues. The CDR3 loop is CASSEPSGFRNEQYF. The CDR3 DNA reads as TGTGCCAGCAGTGAACCCTCCGGGTTTCGCAACGAGCAGTACTTC.

This clonotype was observed a few times. This sequence joins TRBV12-3 or TRBV12-4 and TRBJ2-3, with D possibly matching TRBD2 (6 bases). The CDR3 has 11 residues. Trimming stripped 9 bases from V and 14 bases from J, with 18 bases between. The CDR3 here is CASSLATRGYF. DNA for the CDR3: TGTGCCAGTTCCCTGGCGACTAGGGGGTATTTT.

The chain joins TRBV5-1 to TRBJ1-2, with TRBD1 matching over 10 bases. Germline CDR1 reads SGHRS; CDR2 reads YFSETQ. The CDR3 loop spans 16 amino acids. The V gene end was trimmed by 0 bases and the J gene end by 8 bases; junction bases not matched to a gene: 10. In DNA form, the CDR3 reads TGCGCCAGCAGCTTGGCCTCAAGTGACAGGGGGCGAGGCTACACCTTC. It is translated as CASSLASSDRGRGYTF.

The chain has TRBV27 and TRBJ1-6, with a tentative D call TRBD1 (6 bases). Germline loops: CDR1 MNHEY, CDR2 SMNVEV (reference sequence). CDR3 length equals 16 residues. V was trimmed by 2 bases and J by 6 bases, leaving 14 bases between them. CDR3 coding DNA: TGTGCCAGCAGTTTAACACGGACAGCTGGTAATTCACCCCTCCACTTT. Translated, it gives CASSLTRTAGNSPLHF.

The CDR3 coding sequence is TGTGCCAGCAGCAAGACAGGGGCCTATAGCAATCAGCCCCAGCATTTT. Residues: CASSKTGAYSNQPQHF. The V call is TRBV6-8, the J call TRBJ1-5, with TRBD1 matching 8 bases. CDR3 length equals 16 residues. From germline, CDR1 is MNHGY and CDR2 SAAAGT. V lost 6 bases and J lost 0; bases outside the gene matches: 7.

The chain links TRBV19 to TRBJ2-1; unclear D gene. Looked up from germline, CDR1 is LNHDA and CDR2 is SQIVND (reference sequence). The CDR3 sequence is 13 residues long. The V end was cut by 3 bases, the J end by 0 bases, with 3 bases between. The CDR3 DNA is TGTGCCAGTAGTATGAGCTCCTACAATGAGCAGTTCTTC. It codes for CASSMSSYNEQFF.

V gene TRBV6-5 combines with J gene TRBJ1-1, with no clear D. This CDR3 is 14 amino acids long. Trimming took 6 bases from V and 0 from J, leaving 11 bases between them. From germline, CDR1 is MNHEY and CDR2 SVGAGI. The CDR3 protein is CASRWTEMNTEAFF. The CDR3 bases are TGTGCCAGCAGGTGGACTGAGATGAACACTGAAGCTTTCTTT.

The V gene is TRBV20-1, the J gene TRBJ1-6; D not resolved. Trimming stripped 3 bases from V and 9 bases from J, with 18 bases between. The CDR3 length is 15 residues. CDR1 and CDR2 (germline): DFQATT, SNEGSKA (reference sequence). CDR3 residues: CSARERAGPGSPLHF. The CDR3 nucleotides are TGCAGTGCTAGGGAAAGGGCCGGGCCGGGTTCACCCCTCCACTTT.

Points on this clonotype: This could be a read error, since a much larger clone is one nucleotide away. The chain links TRBV6-6 to TRBJ1-1, with 7 positions matching TRBD1. Germline V gene data show CDR1 as MNHNY and CDR2 as SVGAGI (reference sequence). The CDR3 runs 15 residues. CDR3 in amino acids: CASSYLQGPRTGAFF. CDR3 in DNA: TGTGCCAGCAGTTACTTACAGGGGCCGAGGACTGGAGCTTTCTTT.

The J gene is TRBJ2-1, the V gene TRBV4-1; 7 nucleotides agree with TRBD2. The length of the CDR3 is 17 residues. The J segment lost 7 bases and the V segment lost 4 bases, leaving 16 bases of the junction unmatched. Germline V gene sequence: CDR1 MGHRA, CDR2 YSYEKL. The CDR3 nucleotides read TGCGCCAGCAGCCGAGGAGGGCTAGCGGTCCTTGGGAATGAGCAGTTCTTC. This codes for CASSRGGLAVLGNEQFF.

The chain couples TRBV3-1 to TRBJ2-3; the D gene could be TRBD1 or TRBD2 (5 bases each). The CDR3 is 15 residues long. Germline V gives CDR1 LGHDT, CDR2 YNNKEL (reference sequence). Trimming took 5 bases from V and 0 from J, leaving 12 bases between them. The CDR3 sequence is CASSRDATSTDTQYF. For the CDR3, the DNA is TGTGCCAGCAGCAGGGACGCCACTAGCACAGATACGCAGTATTTT.

This clonotype was counted a few times. This chain uses TRBV20-1 with TRBJ1-1; a possible D gene is TRBD1 (5 bases). This CDR3 contains 12 residues. Germline assignment: CDR1 DFQATT and CDR2 SNEGSKA (reference sequence). V was trimmed by 3 bases and J by 6 bases, leaving 11 bases between them. Written as DNA, the CDR3 is TGCAGTGCTAGGACAAGGGACTCTGAAGCTTTCTTT. It yields the protein CSARTRDSEAFF.